One sample yielded the 3 T cell receptor beta chains listed below, sequenced in a study of blood T cell repertoires in COVID-19. Clones were sequenced by immunoSEQ multiplex PCR, and TCRdb holds only the in-frame ones, with some missing. The data show about 310,000 clones, around 87% seen once. The sequencing input was peripheral blood. The receptors derive from a man between 65 and 80 years old with acute or convalescent COVID-19.

V usage is TRBV4-2 and J usage is TRBJ2-7, with D hard to call. This CDR3 spans 12 amino acids. Looked up from germline, CDR1 is LGHNA and CDR2 is YNFKEQ. Trimming took 2 bases from V and 3 from J, leaving 5 bases between them. This CDR3 is CASSQHSYEQYF. The CDR3 region has the DNA TGTGCCAGCAGCCAACACAGCTACGAGCAGTACTTC.

V is TRBV6-5 and J is TRBJ1-6; D perhaps matches TRBD1 (5 bases). The V end lost 2 bases, the J end lost 10 bases, and 9 bases lay between the germline ends. CDR1 MNHEY and CDR2 SVGAGI come from the germline V gene. The CDR3 totals 13 residues. Here the CDR3 reads CASSYGGRSPLHF. The CDR3 DNA follows: TGTGCCAGCAGTTACGGGGGGAGGTCACCCCTCCACTTT.

Turning to this clone: The identical CDR3 is also encoded by other nucleotide sequences in the sample. The chain joins TRBV10-3 to TRBJ2-7; TRBD1 aligns across 9 bases. This CDR3 spans 13 amino acids. Germline CDR1 ENHRY, CDR2 SYGVKD. The J segment lost 2 bases and the V segment lost 6 bases, leaving 2 bases of the junction unmatched. In nucleotides, the CDR3 is TGTGCCATCAGCCGGGACAGGGCCTACGAGCAGTACTTC. Its protein product is CAISRDRAYEQYF.